These 16 T cell receptor beta chains share one sample of origin, sequenced in a study of cytomegalovirus exposure and HLA in healthy donors (dated by TCRdb to 2017 to 2019). The receptor library was made with the immunoSEQ multiplex PCR assay. TCRdb holds this immuneACCESS table with in-frame rearrangements only. Some clones are missing; in checked studies, unresolved V genes explain under half, and the rest has no known cause. The sample table holds over 85,000 clones, of which over 85% were seen once. 0.89% of the sample comes from the top ten. Sequenced material: PBMCs. The receptors were gathered from a woman under 30 in good health and CMV-seronegative.

The chain links TRBV7-6 to TRBJ2-7; 7 bases fit TRBD2. Germline CDR1 SGHVS, CDR2 FNYEAQ. CDR3 size: 14 residues. With 5 bases clipped from V and 2 bases from J, the junction kept 6 bases outside the gene matches. CDR3 sequence (DNA): TGTGCCAGCAGCGCAAGCGGGGCAGCCTACGAGCAGTACTTC. Protein sequence: CASSASGAAYEQYF. Complete variable domain (other parts from reference TRBV7-6 and TRBJ2-7): GAGVSQSPRYKVTKRGQDVALRCDPISGHVSLYWYRQALGQGPEFLTYFNYEAQQDKSGLPNDRFSAERPEGSISTLTIQRTEQRDSAMYRCASSASGAAYEQYFGPGTRLTVT.

Only a few counts were recorded for this clone. The J gene is TRBJ1-1, the V gene TRBV27; 8 nucleotides match TRBD1. V lost 0 bases to trimming and J lost 5 bases; unmatched junction nucleotides: 5. Germline V gives CDR1 MNHEY, CDR2 SMNVEV (reference sequence). This CDR3 spans 15 amino acids. The CDR3 loop reads CASSLSPTGATEAFF. The CDR3 DNA follows: TGTGCCAGCAGTTTATCCCCGACAGGGGCAACTGAAGCTTTCTTT.

J is TRBJ1-4 and V is TRBV27; possible D gene TRBD1, 5 bases. CDR3 length equals 15 residues. Trimming pared 5 bases from V and 7 bases from J, leaving 17 bases between. CDR1 and CDR2 from the germline V gene are MNHEY and SMNVEV (reference sequence). The CDR3: CASSTRGGRGEKLFF. The CDR3 DNA reads TGTGCCAGCAGTACCCGGGGGGGACGGGGTGAAAAACTGTTTTTT.

The chain uses TRBV5-1 and TRBJ2-6, with D possibly matching TRBD1 (6 bases). The CDR3 runs 18 residues. CDR1 and CDR2 from the germline V gene are SGHRS and YFSETQ. Trimming took off 4 bases at V and 0 bases at J, with 17 bases between the two ends. In nucleotides, the CDR3 is TGCGCCAGCAGCCAAGAAGTACAGGGAAGCTCTGGGGCCAACGTCCTGACTTTC. Protein product: CASSQEVQGSSGANVLTF. Combining the CDR3 with reference TRBV5-1 and TRBJ2-6 gives the whole variable domain KAGVTQTPRYLIKTRGQQVTLSCSPISGHRSVSWYQQTPGQGLQFLFEYFSETQRNKGNFPGRFSGRQFSNSRSEMNVSTLELGDSALYLCASSQEVQGSSGANVLTFGAGSRLTVL.

DNA for the CDR3: TGCGCCACCTGCCCTACTAGCGGGTCCTACGAGCAGTACTTC. It yields the protein CATCPTSGSYEQYF. V gene TRBV10-2 combines with J gene TRBJ2-7; 9 bases line up with TRBD2. With V trimmed by 10 bases and J by 1 base, 8 bases remained unmatched. Germline CDR1 is WSHSY and CDR2 is SAAADI. This CDR3 region has 14 residues.

The J gene is TRBJ2-7, the V gene TRBV11-2; the D is unclear. V shed 6 bases and J shed 6 bases, with 12 bases lying between them. Germline assignment: CDR1 SGHAT and CDR2 FQNNGV. The CDR3 totals 12 residues. CDR3 DNA: TGTGCCAGCAGACCGCCCTTACTCGAGCAGTACTTC. This encodes CASRPPLLEQYF.

This chain connects TRBV27 to TRBJ2-7; TRBD2 is a possible D gene (6 bases). The CDR3 runs 14 residues. The V end lost 6 bases, the J end lost 3 bases, and 15 bases lay between the germline ends. The germline gives CDR1 MNHEY, CDR2 SMNVEV (reference sequence). The CDR3 protein is CASSPGGTFYEQYF. DNA for the CDR3: TGTGCCAGCAGCCCGGGCGGGACTTTCTACGAGCAGTACTTC.

The V and J genes are TRBV7-2 and TRBJ2-3, with 10 bases fitting TRBD2. V lost 2 bases, J lost 0 bases, and 2 bases stayed unmatched. The CDR3 extends over 16 amino acids. Germline V gene sequence: CDR1 SGHTA, CDR2 FQGNSA. The DNA of the CDR3 is TGTGCCAGCAGCTTACTAGCGGGGGTAAGCACAGATACGCAGTATTTT. Amino acid sequence: CASSLLAGVSTDTQYF. Based on the CDR3 plus reference TRBV7-2 and TRBJ2-3, the full variable domain is GAGVSQSPSNKVTEKGKDVELRCDPISGHTALYWYRQSLGQGLEFLIYFQGNSAPDKSGLPSDRFSAERTGGSVSTLTIQRTQQEDSAVYLCASSLLAGVSTDTQYFGPGTRLTVL.

For the CDR3, the DNA is TGCGCCAGCAGTCGTGAGGCGTTGAGCAATCAGCCCCAGCATTTT. Translated, it gives CASSREALSNQPQHF. V usage is TRBV23-1 and J usage is TRBJ1-5; no clear D gene. TRBV23-1 is annotated as an ORF whose role is uncertain. V dropped 4 bases and J dropped 1 base, with 11 bases sitting between them. This CDR3 is built from 15 residues.

This rearrangement joins TRBV2 to TRBJ2-2; D gene uncertain. The CDR3 runs to 15 residues. CDR1 and CDR2 (germline): SNHLY, FYNNEI. The germline V and J ends were trimmed by 4 bases and 0 bases, with 9 bases remaining between them. The CDR3 is CASSVYFSNTGELFF. CDR3 sequence (DNA): TGTGCCAGCAGTGTTTACTTTTCGAACACCGGGGAGCTGTTTTTT.

The gene calls are TRBV11-3 and TRBJ1-1; D ambiguous. In germline, CDR1 is SGHNT, CDR2 YENEEA. Trimming left V 1 base short and J 1 base short, with 13 bases between. The CDR3 covers 16 residues. The CDR3 sequence is CASSLGRGKRNTEAFF. CDR3 nucleotide sequence: TGTGCCAGCAGCTTAGGGCGGGGTAAGCGGAACACTGAAGCTTTCTTT. The whole variable domain, remainder taken from reference TRBV11-3 and TRBJ1-1, is EAGVVQSPRYKIIEKKQPVAFWCNPISGHNTLYWYLQNLGQGPELLIRYENEEAVDDSQLPKDRFSAERLKGVDSTLKIQPAELGDSAVYLCASSLGRGKRNTEAFFGQGTRLTVV.

This chain links TRBV4-1 with TRBJ2-6, with 12 bases matching TRBD1. The CDR3 is made up of 20 amino acids. J lost 4 bases, V lost 5 bases, and 15 bases had no gene match. The germline V gene has CDR1 MGHRA and CDR2 YSYEKL. The CDR3 spells CASSTGFPGTGGVGANVLTF. For the CDR3, the DNA is TGCGCCAGCAGCACGGGATTTCCCGGGACAGGGGGCGTGGGGGCCAACGTCCTGACTTTC.

This rearrangement joins TRBV27 to TRBJ2-1, with 12 positions matching TRBD2. Germline V gives CDR1 MNHEY, CDR2 SMNVEV (reference sequence). The CDR3 totals 15 residues. V lost 5 bases, J lost 8 bases, and 7 bases stayed unmatched. The CDR3 protein is CASSTRTSGDDEQFF. CDR3 sequence (DNA): TGTGCCAGCAGTACGCGGACTAGCGGGGACGATGAGCAGTTCTTC.

Details on this clone: Germline and junction disagree at one end, which may indicate a read error. This chain uses TRBV30 with TRBJ1-2; the D is unclear. The CDR3 consists of 16 residues. The V gene's germline CDR1 is GTSNPN and CDR2 SVGIG (reference sequence). CDR3 DNA sequence: TGTGCCCGGAGTGTACTAGGTCTAAACTCGAACTATGGCTACACCTTC. This gives the protein CARSVLGLNSNYGYTF.

This chain joins TRBV5-1 and TRBJ2-7, with 8 bases identical to TRBD1. This CDR3 has 15 residues. Germline trimming cut 4 bases from V and 1 base from J; bases unmatched to any gene: 7. Germline loops: CDR1 SGHRS, CDR2 YFSETQ. CDR3 sequence reads: CASSVTGGTSYEQYF. CDR3 bases: TGCGCCAGCAGCGTCACAGGGGGGACGTCCTACGAGCAGTACTTC. Together with reference TRBV5-1 and TRBJ2-7, the CDR3 gives the full variable domain: KAGVTQTPRYLIKTRGQQVTLSCSPISGHRSVSWYQQTPGQGLQFLFEYFSETQRNKGNFPGRFSGRQFSNSRSEMNVSTLELGDSALYLCASSVTGGTSYEQYFGPGTRLTVT.

The chain joins TRBV4-1 to TRBJ2-3; 7 bases fit TRBD2. With V trimmed by 5 bases and J by 0 bases, 8 bases remained unmatched. Germline V gene sequence: CDR1 MGHRA, CDR2 YSYEKL. The CDR3 is 16 residues long. As DNA, the CDR3 is TGCGCCAGCAGCGAAAGACTAGCCGCTAGCACAGATACGCAGTATTTT. This encodes CASSERLAASTDTQYF.